This record covers a single T cell receptor beta chain. The antigen is unknown. The data were obtained in a study of CD8+ T cells in alopecia areata. Treatment meaning: oral pan-JAK inhibitor, 5-10 mg twice daily. The CDR3 is made up of 16 amino acids. V was shortened by 4 bases and J by 2 bases, with 15 bases between the two germline ends. Germline V lookup: CDR1 SGHTA, CDR2 FQGNSA. TCR sequencing used cDNA made by reverse transcription of extracted RNA. Only in-frame clones appear in the TCRdb table, and some are missing; sequencing was by immunoSEQ multiplex PCR. This table holds fewer than 250,000 clones, 35% to 45% found once. Study conclusions and caveats: Besides other cells, scalp samples also yield sequences of resident alphabeta T cells from normal skin. Scalp clonality and expanded CD8+ clones among the top 100 fell significantly with tofacitinib.

This sequence joins TRBV7-2 and TRBJ1-5; D is uncertain. The sequencing used CD4+ T cells sorted from blood, collected between weeks 30 and 35, from a patient treated with tofacitinib. The receptor was isolated from a human donor with alopecia areata. The CDR3 DNA reads TGTGCCAGCAGCTCGAGACTGAGCACGGGCAATCAGCCCCAGCATTTT. Amino acids: CASSSRLSTGNQPQHF.